This TCR beta chain derives from a study of cytomegalovirus exposure and HLA in healthy donors. Study results and limitations: Earlier analysis yielded a pattern in which most TCR beta V segments were productive about 87% or about 30% of the time. Owing to their indistinguishability, certain V segments, notably TRBV6-2 and TRBV6-3, were excluded.

This clone showed up just once. Its antigen is still unknown. V lost 0 bases to trimming and J lost 3 bases; unmatched junction nucleotides: 5. This CDR3 region has 16 residues. CDR1 LGHNA and CDR2 YNFKEQ come from the germline V gene. PCR involved 60 Vbeta and 13 Jbeta primers. Assay: immunoSEQ multiplex PCR; the TCRdb copy retains only in-frame clones and omits some. In the table there are about 210,000 clones, about 85% of which are singletons. The chain carries TRBV4-2 and TRBJ2-5; TRBD1 matches at 9 bases. This clonotype originated in a woman between 50 and 59 years old in good health and CMV-seropositive. Sequences were obtained from PBMCs. In DNA, the CDR3 is TGTGCCAGCAGCCAAGATCTCAGGGACAGGGAAGAGACCCAGTACTTC. Translation gives CASSQDLRDREETQYF.